The clone carrying this T cell receptor (beta chain) was recorded many times. Its antigen is not identified. Germline assignment: CDR1 LGHDT and CDR2 YNNKEL (reference sequence). The CDR3 sequence is 15 residues long. The V and J ends lost 6 bases and 1 base respectively, with 15 bases between them. PBMCs stored at -80 C, 2 million in total, were the source of the unsorted libraries. The data stem from a study of neurological immune-mediated disorders. Study information: There were around 34 multiple sclerosis patients; around 31 were relapsing-remitting and 3 were secondary progressive. Study-wide findings and caveats: Phylogenetic grouping put 18 of 34 multiple sclerosis patients' repertoires into one related-CDR3 cluster, a possible signature.

TCRdb reanalysed the 5' RACE reads using MiXCR and keeps one entry per CDR3 protein. The table lists about 55,000 distinct CDR3 sequences, 3% to 4.5% of them singletons. This clonotype originated in a man aged 55 to 69 with multiple sclerosis. The chain carries TRBV3-1 and TRBJ2-5; D is possibly TRBD2 (5 bases). The sample consisted of PBMCs. DNA for the CDR3: TGTGCCAGCAGAGTTGGAGGAATGGGCCAAGAGACCCAGTACTTC. This codes for CASRVGGMGQETQYF.